This entry is about one TCR beta chain. This sample was taken from a study of metastatic and nonmetastatic thyroid tumors. At the level of the study: Patients with malignant and benign thyroid disease provided blood and tumor or nodule tissue, whose repertoires were compared.

The germline V gene has CDR1 DFQATT and CDR2 SNEGSKA (reference sequence). The V gene end was trimmed by 3 bases and the J gene end by 5 bases; junction bases not matched to a gene: 12. The CDR3 spans 15 residues. Ahead of thyroid surgery, no patient had received treatment of any kind. TCRdb ran MiXCR on the PCR reads. The repertoire consists of roughly 28,000 clones, with 20% to 25% occurring once and the leading ten covering roughly two fifths. The chain has TRBV20-1 and TRBJ2-5; 7 bases are shared with TRBD2. The sequence was collected from a female donor with papillary thyroid cancer or a benign thyroid nodule (not recorded which). Some clones in this sample may be carry-over from other donors' samples. Sequencing input: blood. The CDR3 coding sequence is TGCAGTGCTAGGATGGCGGGAGTGGGTTTGGAGACCCAGTACTTC. Its protein product is CSARMAGVGLETQYF.